This T cell receptor (beta chain) is from a study of blood T cell repertoires in COVID-19. Repertoires were generated with immunoSEQ multiplex PCR, while TCRdb's copy carries only in-frame clones and drops some. The sample lists about 110,000 clones, approximately 88% occurring once. Germline V gene sequence: CDR1 LNHDA, CDR2 SQIVND (reference sequence). CDR3 length equals 18 residues. The V and J ends lost 1 base and 0 bases, in that order; junction bases with no gene match: 2. The rearrangement links TRBV19 to TRBJ2-2; 13 positions agree with TRBD2. This receptor was taken from a human donor in a cohort sampled during active COVID-19. The sample consisted of peripheral blood. In DNA, the CDR3 is TGTGCCAGTAGTATAGGACTAGCGGGGGGAACGAACACCGGGGAGCTGTTTTTT. Amino acid sequence: CASSIGLAGGTNTGELFF.